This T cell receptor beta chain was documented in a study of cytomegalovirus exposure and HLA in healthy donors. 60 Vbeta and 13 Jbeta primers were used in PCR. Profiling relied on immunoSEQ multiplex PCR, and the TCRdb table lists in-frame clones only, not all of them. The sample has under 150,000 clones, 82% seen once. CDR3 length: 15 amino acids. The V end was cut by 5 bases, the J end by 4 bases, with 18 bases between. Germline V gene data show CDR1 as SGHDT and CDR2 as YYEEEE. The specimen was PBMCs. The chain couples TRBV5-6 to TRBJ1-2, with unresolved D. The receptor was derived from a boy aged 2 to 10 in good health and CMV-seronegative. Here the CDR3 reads CASSRTGLTSYGYTF. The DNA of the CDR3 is TGTGCCAGCAGTAGAACGGGTCTAACGAGCTATGGCTACACCTTC.